This entry concerns a single T cell receptor beta chain. Its antigen is still unknown. A read error is possible here, since a much larger clone lies one base away. The CDR3 spans 15 residues, from the cysteine through the phenylalanine. The retained sequence is limited to the CDR3, 45 bases, with the frame set at the first base. CDR1 and CDR2 were assigned from the germline V gene as SGHRS and YFSETQ. The junction carries 10 bases between V and J, which are trimmed by 0 bases and 3 bases respectively. The sample is drawn from a study of T cell repertoires in cytomegalovirus infection (dated by TCRdb to between 2018 and 2020). About the investigation overall: Alongside well-studied HLA-B-restricted epitopes, the peptide stimulations were aimed at recently identified HLA-C-restricted CMV epitopes, whose presentation resists viral immunomodulation. The HLA type of each donor mattered for the analysis, because public TCR beta signatures pointed to carriage of CMV infection along with the matching HLA type.

The full study reports these points: In the ex vivo response, HLA-C-restricted CMV-specific TCR beta clonotypes were dominant, and in two of eight donors the single most frequent clonotype came from this HLA-C-restricted group. In both this cohort and an independent roughly 400-donor cohort, the cumulative frequency of public TCR beta family members distinguished carriers of CMV infection plus the relevant HLA type.

In the paper's terms, the treatment or condition label means: in vitro stimulation with specific CMV peptide epitopes to enrich CMV-specific T cells. The sequencer was an Illumina HiSeq 1500. TCRdb ran its own pipeline on the public reads, namely fastp trimming at Q25 and MiXCR clone calling, and kept in-frame beta chains. Rows are combined by CDR3 protein, so each entry shows the most common genes and DNA. This sample comprises 110,000 to 150,000 distinct CDR3 sequences, 25% to 35% of them detected only once. The ten largest clones add up to 52% of the sample. Sequencing used CD8+ T cells from cultured PBMCs, obtained from culture after CMV antigen stimulation. Here the chain combines TRBV5-1 and TRBJ2-1; the D gene lacks a confident call. The origin of this receptor is a human donor in good health (CMV status not recorded). Some clones in this sample may be carry-over from other donors' samples. This receptor has the CDR3 CASSLGEVRYNEQFF. Here is the DNA: TGCGCCAGCAGCTTGGGCGAGGTTCGCTACAATGAGCAGTTCTTC.